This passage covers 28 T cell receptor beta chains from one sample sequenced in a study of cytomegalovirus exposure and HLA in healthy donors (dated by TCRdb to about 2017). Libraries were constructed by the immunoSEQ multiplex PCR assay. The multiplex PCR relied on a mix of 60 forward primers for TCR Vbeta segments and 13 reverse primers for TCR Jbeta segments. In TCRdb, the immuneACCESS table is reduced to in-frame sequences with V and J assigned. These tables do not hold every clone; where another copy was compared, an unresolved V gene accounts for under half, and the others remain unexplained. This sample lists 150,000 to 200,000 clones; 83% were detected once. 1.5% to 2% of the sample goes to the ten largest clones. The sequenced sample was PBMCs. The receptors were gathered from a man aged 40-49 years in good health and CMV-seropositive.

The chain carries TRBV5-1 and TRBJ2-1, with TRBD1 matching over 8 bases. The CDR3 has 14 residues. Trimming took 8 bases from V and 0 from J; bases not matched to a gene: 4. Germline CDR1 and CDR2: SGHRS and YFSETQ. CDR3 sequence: CARGQVLSYNEQFF. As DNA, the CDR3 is TGCGCCAGGGGACAGGTACTCTCCTACAATGAGCAGTTCTTC.

CDR3 DNA sequence: TGCGCCAGCAGCTTGCAGGGGATCAATGAGCAGTTCTTC. It encodes CASSLQGINEQFF. This chain links TRBV5-1 with TRBJ2-1, with a possible D match to TRBD1 (6 bases). Trimming removed 1 base from V and 6 bases from J, with 8 bases in between. The CDR3 consists of 13 residues. Germline V lookup: CDR1 SGHRS, CDR2 YFSETQ.

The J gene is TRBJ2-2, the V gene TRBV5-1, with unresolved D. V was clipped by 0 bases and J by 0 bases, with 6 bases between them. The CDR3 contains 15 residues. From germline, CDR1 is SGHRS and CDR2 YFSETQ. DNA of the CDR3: TGCGCCAGCAGCTTGGTTTCTGCGAACACCGGGGAGCTGTTTTTT. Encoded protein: CASSLVSANTGELFF.

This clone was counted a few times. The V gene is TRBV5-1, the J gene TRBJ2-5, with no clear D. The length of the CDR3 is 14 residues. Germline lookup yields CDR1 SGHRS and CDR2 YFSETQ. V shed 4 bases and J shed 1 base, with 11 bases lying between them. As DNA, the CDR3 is TGCGCCAGCAGCGCTTACGTGGCCCAAGAGACCCAGTACTTC. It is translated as CASSAYVAQETQYF.

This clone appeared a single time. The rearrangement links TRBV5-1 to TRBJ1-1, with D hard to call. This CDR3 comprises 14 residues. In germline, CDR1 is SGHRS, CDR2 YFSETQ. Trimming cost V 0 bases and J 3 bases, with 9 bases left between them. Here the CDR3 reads CASSLAPADTEAFF. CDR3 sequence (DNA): TGCGCCAGCAGCTTGGCGCCGGCGGACACTGAAGCTTTCTTT.

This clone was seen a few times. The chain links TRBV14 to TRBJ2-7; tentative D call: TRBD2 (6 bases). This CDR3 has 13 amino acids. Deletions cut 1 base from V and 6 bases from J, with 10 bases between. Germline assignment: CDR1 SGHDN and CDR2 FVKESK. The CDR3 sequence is CASSQVTSTEQYF. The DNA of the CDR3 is TGTGCCAGCAGCCAAGTGACTAGTACCGAGCAGTACTTC.

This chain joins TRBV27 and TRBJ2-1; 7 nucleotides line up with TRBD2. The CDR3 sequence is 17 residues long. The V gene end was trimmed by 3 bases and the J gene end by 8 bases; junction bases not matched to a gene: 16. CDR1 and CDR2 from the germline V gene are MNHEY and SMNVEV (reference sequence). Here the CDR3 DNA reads TGTGCCAGCAGTTTCAATAGCCGGACTAGTTCGCGCGATGAGCAGTTCTTC. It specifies CASSFNSRTSSRDEQFF.

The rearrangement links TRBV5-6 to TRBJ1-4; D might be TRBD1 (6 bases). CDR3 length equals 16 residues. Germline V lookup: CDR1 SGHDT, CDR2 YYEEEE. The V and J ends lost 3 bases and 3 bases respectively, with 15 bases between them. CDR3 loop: CASSSYDRRSNEKLFF. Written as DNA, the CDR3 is TGTGCCAGCAGCTCCTATGACAGGCGGTCTAATGAAAAACTGTTTTTT.

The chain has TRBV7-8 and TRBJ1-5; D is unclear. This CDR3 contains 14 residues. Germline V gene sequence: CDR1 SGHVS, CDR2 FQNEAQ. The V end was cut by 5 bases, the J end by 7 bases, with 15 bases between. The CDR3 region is CASSNSGVGQPQHF. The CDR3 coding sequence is TGTGCCAGCAGCAATTCCGGGGTCGGACAGCCCCAGCATTTT. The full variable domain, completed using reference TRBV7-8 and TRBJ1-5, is GAGVSQSPRYKVAKRGQDVALRCDPISGHVSLFWYQQALGQGPEFLTYFQNEAQLDKSGLPSDRFFAERPEGSVSTLKIQRTQQEDSAVYLCASSNSGVGQPQHFGDGTRLSIL.

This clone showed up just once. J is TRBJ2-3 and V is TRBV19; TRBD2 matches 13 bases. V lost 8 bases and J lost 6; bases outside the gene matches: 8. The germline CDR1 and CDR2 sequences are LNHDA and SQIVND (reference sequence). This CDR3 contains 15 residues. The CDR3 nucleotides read TGTGCCAGTGGACAACTAGCGGGAGGGCCGGATACGCAGTATTTT. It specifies CASGQLAGGPDTQYF.

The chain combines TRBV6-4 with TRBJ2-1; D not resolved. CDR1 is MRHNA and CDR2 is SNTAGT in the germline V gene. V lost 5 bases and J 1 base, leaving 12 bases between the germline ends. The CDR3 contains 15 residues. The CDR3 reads CASSLEVWSYNEQFF. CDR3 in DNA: TGTGCCAGCAGTCTCGAGGTGTGGTCCTACAATGAGCAGTTCTTC.

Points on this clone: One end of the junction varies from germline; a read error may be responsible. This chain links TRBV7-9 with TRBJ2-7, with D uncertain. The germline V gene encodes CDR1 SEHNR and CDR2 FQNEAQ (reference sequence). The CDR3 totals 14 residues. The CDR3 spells CSSSSIGPAYEQYF. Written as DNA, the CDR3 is TGTTCCAGCAGCTCTATTGGGCCAGCCTACGAGCAGTACTTC.

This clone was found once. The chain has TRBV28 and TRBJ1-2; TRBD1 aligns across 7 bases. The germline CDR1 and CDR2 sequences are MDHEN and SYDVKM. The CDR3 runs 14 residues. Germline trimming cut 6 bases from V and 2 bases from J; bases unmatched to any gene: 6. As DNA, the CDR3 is TGTGCCAGCAGCCGGGACAGAATGAACTATGGCTACACCTTC. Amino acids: CASSRDRMNYGYTF.

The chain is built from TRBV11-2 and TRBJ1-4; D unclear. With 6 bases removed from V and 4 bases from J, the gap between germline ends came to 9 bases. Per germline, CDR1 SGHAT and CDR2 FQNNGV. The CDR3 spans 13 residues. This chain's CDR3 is CASRPVRNEKLFF. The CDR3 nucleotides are TGTGCCAGCAGACCAGTCCGTAATGAAAAACTGTTTTTT.

The CDR3 DNA reads TGTGCCAGCAGCACCAGGACAGGGGTGGACTCACCCCTCCACTTT. Amino acids: CASSTRTGVDSPLHF. This chain connects TRBV5-5 to TRBJ1-6; 9 bases fit TRBD1. The CDR3 spans 15 residues. The V and J ends lost 4 bases and 10 bases, in that order; junction bases with no gene match: 9. Per germline, CDR1 SGHKS and CDR2 YYEKEE (reference sequence). The full variable domain, in which reference TRBV5-5 and TRBJ1-6 provide the parts outside the CDR3, is DAGVTQSPTHLIKTRGQQVTLRCSPISGHKSVSWYQQVLGQGPQFIFQYYEKEERGRGNFPDRFSARQFPNYSSELNVNALLLGDSALYLCASSTRTGVDSPLHFGNGTRLTVT.

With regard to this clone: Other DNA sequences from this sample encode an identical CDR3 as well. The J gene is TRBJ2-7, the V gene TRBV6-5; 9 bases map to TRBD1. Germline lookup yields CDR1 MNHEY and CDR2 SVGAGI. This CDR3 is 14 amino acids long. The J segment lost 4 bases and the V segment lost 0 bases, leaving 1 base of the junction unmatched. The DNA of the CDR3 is TGTGCCAGCAGTTACTCCGGGACAGGGTACGAGCAGTACTTC. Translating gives CASSYSGTGYEQYF.

The CDR3 is CASSQGDLRTDTQYF. The CDR3 region has the DNA TGCGCCAGCAGCCAAGGGGACTTACGCACAGATACGCAGTATTTT. V is TRBV5-1 and J is TRBJ2-3, with a weak D call TRBD2 (6 bases). Germline CDR1 SGHRS, CDR2 YFSETQ. V gave up 4 bases and J gave up 1 base, with 13 bases separating them. This CDR3 comprises 15 residues. Variable domain in full (rest from reference TRBV5-1 and TRBJ2-3): KAGVTQTPRYLIKTRGQQVTLSCSPISGHRSVSWYQQTPGQGLQFLFEYFSETQRNKGNFPGRFSGRQFSNSRSEMNVSTLELGDSALYLCASSQGDLRTDTQYFGPGTRLTVL.

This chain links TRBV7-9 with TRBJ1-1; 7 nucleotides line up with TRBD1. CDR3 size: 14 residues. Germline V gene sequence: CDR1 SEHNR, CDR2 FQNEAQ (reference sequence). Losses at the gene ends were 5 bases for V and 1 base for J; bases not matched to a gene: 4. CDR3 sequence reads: CASSIGTANTEAFF. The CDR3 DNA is TGTGCCAGCAGCATCGGGACAGCGAACACTGAAGCTTTCTTT.

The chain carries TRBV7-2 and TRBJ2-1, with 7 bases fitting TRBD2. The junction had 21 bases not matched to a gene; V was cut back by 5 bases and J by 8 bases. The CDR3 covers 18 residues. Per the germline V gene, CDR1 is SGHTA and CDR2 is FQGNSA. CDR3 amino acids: CASSVVPRAAGVVDEQFF. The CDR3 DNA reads TGTGCCAGCAGCGTAGTACCGAGAGCGGCGGGAGTGGTCGATGAGCAGTTCTTC.

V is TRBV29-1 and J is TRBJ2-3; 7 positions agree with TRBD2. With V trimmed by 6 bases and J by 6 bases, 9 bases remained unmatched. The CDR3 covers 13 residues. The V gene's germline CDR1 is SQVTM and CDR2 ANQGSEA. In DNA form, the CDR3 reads TGCAGCGTCGGGGGAGGGAGGACCGATACGCAGTATTTT. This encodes CSVGGGRTDTQYF.

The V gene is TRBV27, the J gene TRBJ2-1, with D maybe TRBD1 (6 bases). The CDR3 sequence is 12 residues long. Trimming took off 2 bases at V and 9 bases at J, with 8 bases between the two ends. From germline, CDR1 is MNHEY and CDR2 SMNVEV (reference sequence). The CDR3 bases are TGTGCCAGCAGTTTAGGGGGCCGTGAGCAGTTCTTC. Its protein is CASSLGGREQFF.

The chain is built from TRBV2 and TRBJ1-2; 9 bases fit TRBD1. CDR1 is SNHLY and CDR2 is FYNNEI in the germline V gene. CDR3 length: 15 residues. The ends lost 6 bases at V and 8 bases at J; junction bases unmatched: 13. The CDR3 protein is CASSASRTGVLGYTF. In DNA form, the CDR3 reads TGTGCCAGCAGCGCCTCTAGGACAGGGGTGTTGGGCTACACCTTC. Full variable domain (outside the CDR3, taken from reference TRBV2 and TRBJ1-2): EPEVTQTPSHQVTQMGQEVILRCVPISNHLYFYWYRQILGQKVEFLVSFYNNEISEKSEIFDDQFSVERPDGSNFTLKIRSTKLEDSAMYFCASSASRTGVLGYTFGSGTRLTVV.

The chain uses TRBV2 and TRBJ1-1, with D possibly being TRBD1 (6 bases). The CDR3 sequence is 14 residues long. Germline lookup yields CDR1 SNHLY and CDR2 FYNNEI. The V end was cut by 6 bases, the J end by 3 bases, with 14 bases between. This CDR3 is CASSANREYTEAFF. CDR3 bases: TGTGCCAGCAGCGCTAACAGGGAGTACACTGAAGCTTTCTTT.

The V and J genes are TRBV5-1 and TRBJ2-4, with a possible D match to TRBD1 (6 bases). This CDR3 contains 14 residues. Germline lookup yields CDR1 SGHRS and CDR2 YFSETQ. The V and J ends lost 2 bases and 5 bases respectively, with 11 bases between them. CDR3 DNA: TGCGCCAGCAGCTTCCAGGGGCCCGAAAACATTCAGTACTTC. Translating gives CASSFQGPENIQYF.

This CDR3 is CASSVDRRAGGDNEQFF. The DNA for the CDR3 is TGTGCCAGCAGCGTAGATCGCCGGGCGGGAGGGGACAATGAGCAGTTCTTC. The chain couples TRBV9 to TRBJ2-1; TRBD2 agrees at 9 bases. Germline CDR1 is SGDLS and CDR2 is YYNGEE. This CDR3 is 17 amino acids long. The junction had 9 bases not matched to a gene; V was cut back by 0 bases and J by 5 bases.

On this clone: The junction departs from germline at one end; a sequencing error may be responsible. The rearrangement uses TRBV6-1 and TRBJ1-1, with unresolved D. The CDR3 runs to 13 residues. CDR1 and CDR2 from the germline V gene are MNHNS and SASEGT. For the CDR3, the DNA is TGTGCCAGCAGGGAAGGTATCGGTAGTGAAGCTTTCTTT. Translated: CASREGIGSEAFF.

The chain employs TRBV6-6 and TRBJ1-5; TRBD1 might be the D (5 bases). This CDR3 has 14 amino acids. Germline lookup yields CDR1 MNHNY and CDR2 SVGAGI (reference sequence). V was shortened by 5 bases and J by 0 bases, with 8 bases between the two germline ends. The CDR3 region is CASSRQGSNQPQHF. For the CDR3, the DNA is TGTGCCAGCAGTCGCCAGGGTAGCAATCAGCCCCAGCATTTT.

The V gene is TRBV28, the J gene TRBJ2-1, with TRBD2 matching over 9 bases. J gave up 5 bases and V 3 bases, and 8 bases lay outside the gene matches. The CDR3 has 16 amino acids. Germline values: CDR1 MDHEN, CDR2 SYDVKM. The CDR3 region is CASSFYSGRVNNEQFF. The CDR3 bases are TGTGCCAGCAGTTTCTATAGCGGGAGAGTCAACAATGAGCAGTTCTTC.